The source of this T cell receptor (beta chain) is a study of vaccination and CD4 T cells after COVID-19. On the study more broadly: A CEFX pool, an HIV-1 Nef pool, or else no peptide went into the control cultures.

General study points: Spike mono-reactivity was shown by 304 of 307 vaccine-specific clones in convalescent patients.

Time point described: late sampling 161 to 241 days after vaccination in a few convalescent patients. Documented treatment: approximately 10-day PBMC culture with coronavirus spike peptide pools or control peptides (ViraFEST assay). Cultured CD4+ T cell DNA was sequenced using the Oncomine TCR Beta short-read assay. TCRdb passed the PCR reads through MiXCR, listing each CDR3 protein once. This repertoire shows around 25,000 distinct CDR3 sequences, around 42% found once; its top ten account for over 3.5%. V dropped 2 bases and J dropped 1 base, with 5 bases sitting between them. Germline loops: CDR1 SSHAT, CDR2 FNYEAQ (reference sequence). CDR3 length: 14 amino acids. This clonotype is termed medium-sized. The antigen is undetermined.

Sequencing was performed on CD4+ T cells from blood, cultured in vitro, taken about 7 months after SARS-CoV-2 vaccination. This clonotype was obtained from a human donor who had recovered from COVID-19. The chain carries TRBV7-7 and TRBJ2-2; D not resolved. DNA for the CDR3: TGTGCCAGCAGCTTACAGCGGAACACCGGGGAGCTGTTTTTT. Residues: CASSLQRNTGELFF.